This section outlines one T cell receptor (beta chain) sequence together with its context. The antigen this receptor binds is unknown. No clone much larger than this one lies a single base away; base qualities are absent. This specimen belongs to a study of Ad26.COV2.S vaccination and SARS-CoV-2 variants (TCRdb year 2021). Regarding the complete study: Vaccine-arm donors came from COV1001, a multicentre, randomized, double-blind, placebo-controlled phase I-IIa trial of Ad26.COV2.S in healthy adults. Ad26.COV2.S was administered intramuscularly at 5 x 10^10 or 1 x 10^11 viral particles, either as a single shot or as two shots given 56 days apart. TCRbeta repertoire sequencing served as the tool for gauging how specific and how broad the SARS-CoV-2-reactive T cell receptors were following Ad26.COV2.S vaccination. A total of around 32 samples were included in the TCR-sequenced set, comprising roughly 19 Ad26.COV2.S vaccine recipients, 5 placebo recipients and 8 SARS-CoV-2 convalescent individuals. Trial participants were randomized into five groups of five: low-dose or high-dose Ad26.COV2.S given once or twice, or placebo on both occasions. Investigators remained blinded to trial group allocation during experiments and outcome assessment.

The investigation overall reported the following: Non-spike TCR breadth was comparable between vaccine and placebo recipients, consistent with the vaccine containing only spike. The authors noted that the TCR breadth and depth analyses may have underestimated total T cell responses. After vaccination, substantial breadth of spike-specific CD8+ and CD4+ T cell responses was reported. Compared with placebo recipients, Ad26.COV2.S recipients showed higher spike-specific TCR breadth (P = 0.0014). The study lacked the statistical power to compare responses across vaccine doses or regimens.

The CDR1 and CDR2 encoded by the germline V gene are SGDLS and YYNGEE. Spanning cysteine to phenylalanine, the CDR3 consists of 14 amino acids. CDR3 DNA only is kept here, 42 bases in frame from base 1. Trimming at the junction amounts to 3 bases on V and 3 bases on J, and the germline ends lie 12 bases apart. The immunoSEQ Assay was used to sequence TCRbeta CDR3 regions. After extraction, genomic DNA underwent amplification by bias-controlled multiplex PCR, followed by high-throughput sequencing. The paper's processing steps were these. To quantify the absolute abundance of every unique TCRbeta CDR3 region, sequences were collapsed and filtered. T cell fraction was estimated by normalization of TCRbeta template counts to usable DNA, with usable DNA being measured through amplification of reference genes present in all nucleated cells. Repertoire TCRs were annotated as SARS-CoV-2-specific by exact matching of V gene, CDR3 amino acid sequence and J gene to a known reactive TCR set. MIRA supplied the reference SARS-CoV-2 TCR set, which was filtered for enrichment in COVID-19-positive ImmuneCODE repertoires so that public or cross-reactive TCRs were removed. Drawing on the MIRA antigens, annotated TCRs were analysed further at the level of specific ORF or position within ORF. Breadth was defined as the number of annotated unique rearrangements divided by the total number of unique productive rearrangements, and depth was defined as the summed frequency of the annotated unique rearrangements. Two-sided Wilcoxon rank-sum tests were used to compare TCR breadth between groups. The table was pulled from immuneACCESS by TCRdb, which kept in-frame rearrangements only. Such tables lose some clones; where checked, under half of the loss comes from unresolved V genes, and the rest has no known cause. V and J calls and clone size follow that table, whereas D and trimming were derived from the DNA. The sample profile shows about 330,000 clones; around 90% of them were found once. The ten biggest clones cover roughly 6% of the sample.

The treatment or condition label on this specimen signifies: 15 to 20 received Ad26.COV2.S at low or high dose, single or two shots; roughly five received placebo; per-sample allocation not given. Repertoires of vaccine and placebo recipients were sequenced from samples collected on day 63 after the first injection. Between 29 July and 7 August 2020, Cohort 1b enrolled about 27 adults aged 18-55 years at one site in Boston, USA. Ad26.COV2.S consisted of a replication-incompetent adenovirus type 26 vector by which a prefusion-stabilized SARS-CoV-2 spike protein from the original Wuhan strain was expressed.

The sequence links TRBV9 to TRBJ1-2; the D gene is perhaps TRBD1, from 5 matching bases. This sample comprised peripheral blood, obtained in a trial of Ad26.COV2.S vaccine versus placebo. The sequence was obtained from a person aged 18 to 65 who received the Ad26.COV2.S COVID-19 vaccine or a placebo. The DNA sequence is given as TGTGCCAGCAGCGACCACAGGTCTGACTATGGCTACACCTTC. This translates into CASSDHRSDYGYTF.